Sequencing of this T cell receptor (beta chain) was carried out in a study of cytomegalovirus exposure and HLA in healthy donors (dated by TCRdb to about 2017). At the level of the whole study: An earlier analysis of more than 550 of the donors reported approximately 260 Gb of sequence data and 100 million to 120 million unique TCR beta sequences obtained from 180 million or so T cells. In an earlier analysis of roughly 600 of the donors, high-throughput TCR beta sequencing was used to judge whether each TCR beta V gene segment behaved as functional or pseudogenic. Roughly 5 DR-DQ haplotypes were handled as single units for association and clustering, since linkage in the cohort was strong. The T cell repertoires of roughly 660 subjects were profiled by immunosequencing and related to cytomegalovirus serostatus. An early release covering approximately 600 HLA-typed donors comprised 250 to 350 gigabases of sequencing data and approximately 85 million unique TCR sequences. HLA typing included class I and class II loci at four-digit resolution. The study aimed to test whether cataloging public T cell receptors could reveal signatures of past pathogen exposure. In a later analysis, previously published TCR beta repertoires from several hundred donors were re-analyzed and high-resolution HLA genotyping was added so that TCR occurrence patterns could be studied. Of the 300 to 500 genotyped donors, roughly 80% were placed in the genetic ancestry cluster associated with self-reported Caucasian donors. On average, roughly 200,000 unique TCR beta nucleotide sequences were sequenced per donor among more than 350 genotyped donors of the cohort, with 15% to 20% of those sequences being non-productive. Besides the first cohort of about 730 subjects, a separate validation cohort made up of over 95 different subjects was used. The later analysis used no new phenotypic data to find candidate immune exposures, relying instead on TCR beta sequences and their occurrence across donors. The study combined high-throughput TCR immunosequencing, statistical association of individual TCRs with disease status, and machine learning to predict cytomegalovirus infection status. A later genetic analysis took genome-wide SNP genotypes for 398 of the 666 donors and used that subset as a discovery cohort. All discovery cohort repertoires had been generated on a single sequencing platform. Donor age, sex, ethnicity and CMV serostatus were compiled together with the repertoire data. The number of typed donors differed by locus: roughly 629-640 for A, B, C, DRB1 and DQB1; 500 to 550 for DQA1; 606 for DPA1; and roughly 470 for DPB1.

In total, approximately 690 healthy bone marrow donors made up the cohort. At the time of sampling, all cohort members were nominally healthy, though unrecorded immune exposures were likely present. The donor tested CMV seronegative and was one of the 352 seronegative cohort members. A peripheral blood sample was provided by each donor, and peripheral blood mononuclear cells were used for TCR beta sequencing. The Qiagen DNeasy Blood Extraction Kit was used to extract genomic DNA from the blood cell samples. The library was generated by the immunoSEQ multiplex PCR assay. For the multiplex PCR, a mixture combining 60 forward primers for TCR Vbeta segments and 13 reverse primers for TCR Jbeta segments was used. A multiplex PCR assay on genomic DNA amplified the CDR3 region of rearranged TCR beta genes. The amplified TCR beta libraries were sequenced on the Illumina HiSeq System as 87-base-pair reads. As for how the authors treated the data: A later analysis tallied around 80 million unique TCR beta chains across the 600 to 700 repertoires, and approximately 11 million of those chains were shared by two or more donors. Raw reads were error-corrected and collapsed into unique sequences by a nearest-neighbor algorithm in which closely related sequences were merged to remove PCR and sequencing errors. CDR3 sequences were aligned to IMGT reference sequences to assign V, D and J gene segments. Each retained sequence needed at least a six-nucleotide match to both a V gene segment and a J gene segment. Rearrangements were classified as productive when the CDR3 lacked stop codons and remained in frame with V and J, and all other rearrangements were classified as non-productive. CDR3 was defined according to IMGT convention as the region running from the second conserved V-encoded cysteine to the conserved J-encoded phenylalanine. The earlier analysis of a few hundred of the donors excluded any sequence lacking an unambiguous match to a single V gene segment. An earlier analysis of almost 600 of the donors classified V segments as functional when productive rearrangements were above 56.7% and as segregating when the standard deviation between donors was above 5%. A statistical classification framework was built to diagnose cytomegalovirus status from the catalog of TCR beta chain sequences. In a later analysis, TCR nucleotide sequences were compared against IMGT/GENE-DB human TR gene sequences so that V and J genes could be assigned. Using the TCRdist pipeline, a later analysis assigned CDR3 sequences along with most-parsimonious VDJ recombination scenarios. In a later analysis, each TCR beta chain was defined by its CDR3 amino acid sequence together with its V-gene family, and reads without a unique V-gene family were excluded. As a way to deal with suspected cross-contamination and a sequencing artifact, a later analysis dropped approximately 590 nucleotide sequences that were highly shared and had low generation probability. For each public chain, a later analysis derived a clonal expansion index from normalized ranks of inferred template counts within each repertoire. In a later analysis, generation probabilities were computed using a VDJ recombination model fitted to out-of-frame rearrangements, and the results were checked against IGoR. In a later analysis, hypergeometric tests were used to score TCR-TCR, TCR-HLA and TCR-CMV co-occurrence, with a repertoire-size bias correction applied to TCR pairs. In a later analysis, false discovery rates were estimated by permuting HLA or CMV assignments 20 times. In a later analysis, co-occurring TCRs were grouped using DBSCAN, with TCRdist sequence similarity added in when clustering inside HLA-allele-positive subsets. Co-occurrence clustering excluded repertoires with fewer than 30,000 or more than 120,000 public chains, plus five with anomalous nucleotide sharing. TCRdb took this table from immuneACCESS and kept in-frame rearrangements with V and J called. Such tables lack part of the clones; where checked against another copy, unresolved V genes explain under half of the gap, and the rest is unexplained. D and trimming come from the DNA, and the V and J calls and clone size come from that table. Counted in this sample were 180,000 or so clones; about 79% of them appeared once. The ten largest account for 0.08% to 0.1% of the sample.

Overall study outcomes, separate from this receptor: Linkage disequilibrium might explain the correlated functional status among segregating V segments, but an unknown experimental factor could not be ruled out. Only TCR beta chains were sequenced in this cohort, and the absence of alpha or paired-chain data limited detectable features. Immune exposure information for the cohort was limited to CMV serostatus. A total of 150 to 200 TCR beta chains were listed by the study as associated with cytomegalovirus. In vitro tests confirmed that three of the cytomegalovirus-associated TCR beta chains recognize cytomegalovirus antigens. In a later analysis, most CMV-associated TCR beta chains were found to appear HLA-restricted, with HLA associations seemingly driven largely by CMV exposure. A group of highly shared sequence variants was considered likely to be a technical artifact of the sequencing pipeline. An earlier analysis of 587 of the donors showed that most TCR beta V segments appeared in productive rearrangements either about 87% or about 30% of the time, which broadly matched IMGT annotations. According to a later analysis, TCR association rates differed among HLA loci, with DRB1 alleles showing the most associated TCRs and HLA-C alleles showing the fewest. A further reported finding was that TCR beta sequences accurately predicted the HLA-A and HLA-B alleles for most subjects in the first cohort. Because HLA typing was missing for some donors at each locus, association tests included only the typed subset. Compared with the approximately 720-donor mean, donors in an Asian-associated ancestry cluster had fewer N-insertions in productive TCRs, according to a later genetic analysis. It was suggested by the authors that the approach could potentially be generalized to other disease states and immunological phenotypes. A later genetic analysis associated a missense DCLRE1C variant with V-gene and J-gene trimming of TCR beta chains, and an independent cohort replicated the association. In both the original and validation cohorts, the classifier was reported to diagnose cytomegalovirus status with high specificity and sensitivity. Assigning TCR associations to individual alleles was difficult when HLA alleles, especially DR and DQ, strongly co-occurred. Specific HLA alleles were associated with roughly 17,000 TCR beta sequences at a false discovery rate of 0.05 in a later analysis. Most TCR sequences were seen in very few donors, while some public TCRs were found in many individuals. Presence/absence analyses assumed roughly uniform sequencing depth across donors, an assumption that may not hold. A later analysis reported that several top co-occurrence clusters appeared linked to parvovirus B19, influenza, CMV and Epstein-Barr virus. Because counts were too low, under 20 rarely observed V segments, including chromosome 9 orphons, were left out of the earlier analysis of approximately 500 of the donors. The 87-base-pair reads could not distinguish some IMGT-functional V segments, including TRBV6-2 and TRBV6-3, so those segments were excluded. In a later analysis, HLA-associated TCR beta chains were found to be more clonally expanded and to have lower generation probabilities than equally common non-associated chains.

Turning to this clone: It lacks a known antigen. No clone much larger than this one lies a single base away; base qualities are absent.

The CDR3 has 10 amino acids, counting the end cysteine and phenylalanine. Only the CDR3 DNA is retained, 30 bases long and in frame from the first base. This sequence was found in a boy under 10 years old in good health and CMV-seronegative. The chain employs TRBV12-1 and TRBJ2-3; no DNA check was done on the table's D call, TRBD1. TRBV12-1 counts as a pseudogene. The specimen was PBMCs. This receptor has the CDR3 CASSFITQYF. Here is the DNA: TGTGCCAGCAGCTTCATTACGCAGTATTTT.